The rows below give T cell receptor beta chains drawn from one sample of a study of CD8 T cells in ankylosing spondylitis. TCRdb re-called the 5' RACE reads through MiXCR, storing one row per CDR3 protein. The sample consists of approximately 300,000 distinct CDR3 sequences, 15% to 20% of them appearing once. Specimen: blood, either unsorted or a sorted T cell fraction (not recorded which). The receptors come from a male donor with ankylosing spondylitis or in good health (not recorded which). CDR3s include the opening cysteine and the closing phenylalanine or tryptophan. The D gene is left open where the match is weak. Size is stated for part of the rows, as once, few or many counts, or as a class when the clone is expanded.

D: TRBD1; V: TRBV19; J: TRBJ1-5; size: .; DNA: TGTGCCAGTAGGGAACAGGGGCGAGGTCAGCCCCAGCATTTT; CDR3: CASREQGRGQPQHF
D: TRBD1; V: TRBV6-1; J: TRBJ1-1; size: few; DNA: TGTGCCAGCGGACAGGGGATGAACACTGAAGCTTTCTTT; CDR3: CASGQGMNTEAFF
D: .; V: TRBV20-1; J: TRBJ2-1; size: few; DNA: TGCAGTGCCCACGATAGCAGACAGTCTCGCTCCTACAATGAGCAGTTCTTC; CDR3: CSAHDSRQSRSYNEQFF
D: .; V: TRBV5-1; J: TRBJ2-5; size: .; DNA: TGCGCCAGCAGCTTGCCGACGGGTAGCCAAGAGACCCAGTACTTC; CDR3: CASSLPTGSQETQYF
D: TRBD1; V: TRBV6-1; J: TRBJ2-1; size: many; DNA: TGTGCCAGCACCAAGGGACAGGGGGTCTACAATGAGCAGTTCTTC; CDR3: CASTKGQGVYNEQFF
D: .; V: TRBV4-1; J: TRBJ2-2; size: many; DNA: TGCGCCAGCAGCCAAGATGAGGGGGAGCTGTTTTTT; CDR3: CASSQDEGELFF
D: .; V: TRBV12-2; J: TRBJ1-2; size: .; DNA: TGTGCAAGTCGCTTAGAGACAGGGACCCTTAACTATGGCTACACCTTC; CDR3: CASRLETGTLNYGYTF
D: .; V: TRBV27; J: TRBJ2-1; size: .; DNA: TGTGCCAGTCCTCCGGTGGATGAGCAGTTCTTC; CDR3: CASPPVDEQFF
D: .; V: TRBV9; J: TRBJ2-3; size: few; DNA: TGTGCCAGCAACAGACTGGACACCCACACAGATACGCAGTATTTT; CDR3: CASNRLDTHTDTQYF
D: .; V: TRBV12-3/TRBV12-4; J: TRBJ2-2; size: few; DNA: TGTGCCAGCAGTTTCACTACAGGGCCCGGGGAGCTGTTTTTT; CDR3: CASSFTTGPGELFF
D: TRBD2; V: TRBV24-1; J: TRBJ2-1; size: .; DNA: TGTGCCACCGGAACGGGGGGTTACAATGAGCAGTTCTTC; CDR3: CATGTGGYNEQFF
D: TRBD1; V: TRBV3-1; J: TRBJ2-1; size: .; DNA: TGTGCCAGCAGCCAACCGGGACAGTATGAGCAGTTCTTC; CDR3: CASSQPGQYEQFF
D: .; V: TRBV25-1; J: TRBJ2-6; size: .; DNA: TGTGCCAGCAGTCCGGGACGTAACGTCCTGGTGGGGGCCAACGTCCTGACTTTC; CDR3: CASSPGRNVLVGANVLTF
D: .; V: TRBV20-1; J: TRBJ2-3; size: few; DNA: TGCAGTGCTAGAGCCTCAGGGGCAGATACGCAGTATTTT; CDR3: CSARASGADTQYF
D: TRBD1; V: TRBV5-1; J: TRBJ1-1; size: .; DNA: TGCGCCAGCAGCACCCCAGGGGGGCTGAACACTGAAGCTTTCTTT; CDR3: CASSTPGGLNTEAFF
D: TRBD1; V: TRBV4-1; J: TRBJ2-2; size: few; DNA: TGCGCCAGCAGCCAAGAACGGCGCCGGGACAGTAACACCGGGGAGCTGTTTTTT; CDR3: CASSQERRRDSNTGELFF
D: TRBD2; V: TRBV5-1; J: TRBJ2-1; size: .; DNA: TGCGCCAGCAGCTTGTTTGGACTAGCGGGAGGGCCTAGCTCCTACAATGAGCAGTTCTTC; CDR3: CASSLFGLAGGPSSYNEQFF